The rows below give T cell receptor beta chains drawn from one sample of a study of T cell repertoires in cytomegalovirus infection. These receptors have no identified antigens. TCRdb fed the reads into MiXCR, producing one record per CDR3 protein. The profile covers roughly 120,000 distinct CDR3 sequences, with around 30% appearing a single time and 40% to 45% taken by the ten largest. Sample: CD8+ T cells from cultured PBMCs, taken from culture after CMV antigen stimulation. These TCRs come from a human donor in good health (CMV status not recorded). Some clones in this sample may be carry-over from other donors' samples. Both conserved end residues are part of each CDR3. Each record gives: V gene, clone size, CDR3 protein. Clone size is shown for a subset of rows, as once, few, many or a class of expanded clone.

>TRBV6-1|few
CASSLNRAETQYF
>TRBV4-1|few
CASSQEPGNPDTQYF
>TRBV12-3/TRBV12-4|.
CASSLGQPYSNQPQHF
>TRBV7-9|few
CASSLVIRVTNTGELFF
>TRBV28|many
CASNLSGGEETQYF
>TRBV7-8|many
CASSLTGGFGANVLTF
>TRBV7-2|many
CAIAYVDRSVGNEQFF
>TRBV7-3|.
CASSVGDQPQHF
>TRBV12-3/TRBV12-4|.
CASSLFTLAGVAKSSYEQYF
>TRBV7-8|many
CASSLRGQGYEQYF
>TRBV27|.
CASSPGTGVVYGYTF
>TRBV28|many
CASSDDRPKLWVMETQYF
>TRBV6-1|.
CASRTDRLGIVAYNSPLHF
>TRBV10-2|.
CASSEGLGWTLYEQYF
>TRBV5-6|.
CASSLDVWGSDYGYTF
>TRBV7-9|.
CANSYSAGLYEQYF
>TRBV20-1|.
CSARDRGGHYNEQFF
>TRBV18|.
CATLQGTASTDTQYF
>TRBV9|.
CASSVGQGGTEAFF
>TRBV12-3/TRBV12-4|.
CASSISYSNQPQHF
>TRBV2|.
CASRGDSLGSTNEKLFF
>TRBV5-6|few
CASSLGGGHAEAFF
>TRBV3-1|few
CASSPSGQGWTNEKLFF
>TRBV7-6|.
CASSPTGDGHEQYF
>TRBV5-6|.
CASSLGLGTDTQYF
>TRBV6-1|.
CASQPGQGETIQYF
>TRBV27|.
CASSLHAGGSYEQYF
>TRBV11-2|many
CASSPTGIRSYNSPLHF
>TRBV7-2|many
CASSLAVGLRVYEQYF
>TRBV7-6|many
CASSSVPDQPQHF
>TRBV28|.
CASSLGYVSQPQHF
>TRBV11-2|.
CASSLEVLETQYF
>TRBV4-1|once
CASSQVPGGSSYEQYF
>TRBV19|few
CASSIAGLAPNEQFF
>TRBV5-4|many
CASSLGAGPKNIQYF
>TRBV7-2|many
CASSLDAYNEQFF
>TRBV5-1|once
CASGADPSTDTQYF
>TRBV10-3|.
CAISDGGALYQETQYF
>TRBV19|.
CASSIDRGYRAEQYF
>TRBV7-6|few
CASSADLLYETQYF
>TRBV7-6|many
CASSLKFVNSPLHF
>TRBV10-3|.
CAISSGAISYNEQFF
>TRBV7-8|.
CASSLALGFSETQYF
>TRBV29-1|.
CSVERGGAFF
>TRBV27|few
CASSLSPLTGELFF
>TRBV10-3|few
CAISAGTGGVLGANVLTF
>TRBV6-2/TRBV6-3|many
CASSYTSTDTQYF
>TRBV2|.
CASSVWPGDREKLFF
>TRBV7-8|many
CASSLPISYQRDTQYF
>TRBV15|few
CATSRDKDQLNEKLFF
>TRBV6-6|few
CASSGTSGGLSWEITDTQYF
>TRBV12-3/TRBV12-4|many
CASTRGQGAELFF
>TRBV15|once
CATSRALPEAFF
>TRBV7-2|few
CASSLRGGSYNEQFF
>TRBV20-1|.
CSAGAFNNQPQHF
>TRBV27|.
CASSPRGARERNEAFF
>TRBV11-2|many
CASSLGTAGILYQETQYF
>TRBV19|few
CASSIRGTYNSPLHF
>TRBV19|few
CASRKKGRTGSYEQYF
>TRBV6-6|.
CASSYSAGGQRDYGYTF